This T cell receptor beta chain appears in the sequencing data of a study of blood T cell repertoires in COVID-19. Turning to the study itself: PBMCs, B-cell-depleted T cells, or T cells provided the cDNA or gDNA that made up the material.

The germline V gene encodes CDR1 MNHNY and CDR2 SVGAGI (reference sequence). V was cut by 5 bases and J by 0 bases, with 10 bases left in between. The CDR3 consists of 14 residues. Original methodology: For nucleated cells, counts were estimated from reference gene primer amplification. Clones were read by immunoSEQ multiplex PCR, and TCRdb kept only the in-frame ones, dropping some. The V and J calls and the clone size are those of that table, but D and trimming were determined from the DNA. The sample consists of some 73,000 clones, roughly 90% of them appearing once. This clone appeared a few times. A Seattle source enrolled patients during active infection and followed them longitudinally.

The clonotype was recovered from a man older than 75 with COVID-19, enrolled during active disease. Sequencing input: peripheral blood. The gene calls are TRBV6-6 and TRBJ1-1; no firm D call. The CDR3 loop is CASSLSIMNTEAFF. The CDR3, as DNA: TGTGCCAGCAGTCTCAGTATAATGAACACTGAAGCTTTCTTT.